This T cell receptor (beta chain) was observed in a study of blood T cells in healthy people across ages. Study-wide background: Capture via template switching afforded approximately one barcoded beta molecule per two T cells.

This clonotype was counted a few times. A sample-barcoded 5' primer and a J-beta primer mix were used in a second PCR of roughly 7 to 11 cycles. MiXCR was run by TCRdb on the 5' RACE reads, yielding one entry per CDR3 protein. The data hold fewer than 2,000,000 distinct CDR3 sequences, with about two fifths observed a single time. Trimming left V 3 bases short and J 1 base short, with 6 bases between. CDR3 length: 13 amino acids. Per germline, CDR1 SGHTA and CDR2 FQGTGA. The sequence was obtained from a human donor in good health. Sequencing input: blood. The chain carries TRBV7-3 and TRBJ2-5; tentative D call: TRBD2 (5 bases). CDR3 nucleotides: TGTGCCAGCAGCTTCGAGGGCCAAGAGACCCAGTACTTC. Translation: CASSFEGQETQYF.